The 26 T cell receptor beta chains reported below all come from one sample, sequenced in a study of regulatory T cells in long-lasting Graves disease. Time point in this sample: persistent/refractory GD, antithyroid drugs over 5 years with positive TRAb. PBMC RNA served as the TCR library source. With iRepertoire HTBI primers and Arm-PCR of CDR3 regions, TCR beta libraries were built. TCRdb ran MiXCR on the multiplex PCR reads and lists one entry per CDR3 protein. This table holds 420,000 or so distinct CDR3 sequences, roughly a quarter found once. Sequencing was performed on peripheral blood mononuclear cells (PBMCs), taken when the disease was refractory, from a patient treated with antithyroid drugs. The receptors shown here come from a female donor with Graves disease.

CDR3 sequence reads: CASSFPTSPSSYNEQFF. CDR3 nucleotides: TGTGCCAGCAGCTTCCCGACTAGCCCTAGCTCCTACAATGAGCAGTTCTTC. The V and J genes are TRBV11-2 and TRBJ2-1; 7 bases agree with TRBD2. CDR3 length: 17 amino acids. Germline lookup yields CDR1 SGHAT and CDR2 FQNNGV. V shed 3 bases and J 0 bases; nucleotides not matched to a gene: 8.

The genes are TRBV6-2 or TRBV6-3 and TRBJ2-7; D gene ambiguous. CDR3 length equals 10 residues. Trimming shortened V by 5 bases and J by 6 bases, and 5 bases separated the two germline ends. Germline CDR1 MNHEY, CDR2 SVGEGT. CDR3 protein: CASSTVEQYF. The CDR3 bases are TGTGCCAGCAGTACAGTCGAGCAGTACTTC.

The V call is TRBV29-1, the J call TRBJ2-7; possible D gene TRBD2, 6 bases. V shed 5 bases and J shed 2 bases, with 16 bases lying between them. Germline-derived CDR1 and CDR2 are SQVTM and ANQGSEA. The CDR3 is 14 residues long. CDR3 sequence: CSVMVGLHTYEQYF. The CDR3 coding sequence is TGCAGCGTTATGGTGGGACTCCACACCTACGAGCAGTACTTC.

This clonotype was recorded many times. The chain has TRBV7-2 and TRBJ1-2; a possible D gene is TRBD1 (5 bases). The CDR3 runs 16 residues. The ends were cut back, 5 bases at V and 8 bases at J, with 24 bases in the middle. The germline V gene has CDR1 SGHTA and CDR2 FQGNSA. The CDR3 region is CASSPGGGGQGVGYTF. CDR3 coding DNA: TGTGCCAGCAGCCCTGGTGGGGGAGGGCAGGGCGTGGGCTACACCTTC.

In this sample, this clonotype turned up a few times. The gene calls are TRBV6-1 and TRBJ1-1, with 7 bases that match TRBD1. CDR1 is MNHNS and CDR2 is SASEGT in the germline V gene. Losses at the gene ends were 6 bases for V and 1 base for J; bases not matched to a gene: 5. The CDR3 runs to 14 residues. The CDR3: CASRSGTANTEAFF. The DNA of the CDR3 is TGTGCCAGCAGGTCCGGGACAGCGAACACTGAAGCTTTCTTT.

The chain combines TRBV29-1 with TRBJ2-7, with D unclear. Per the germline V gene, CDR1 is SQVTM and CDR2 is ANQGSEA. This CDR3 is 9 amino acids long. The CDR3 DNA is TGCACACAACCCCCCGAGCAGTACTTC. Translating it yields CTQPPEQYF.

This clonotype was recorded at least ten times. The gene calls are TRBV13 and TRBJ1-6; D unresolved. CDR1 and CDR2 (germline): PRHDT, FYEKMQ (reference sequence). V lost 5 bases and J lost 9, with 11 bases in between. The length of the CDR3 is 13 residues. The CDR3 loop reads CASSQIGSSPLHF. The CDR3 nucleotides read TGTGCCAGCAGCCAGATTGGGTCTTCACCCCTCCACTTT.

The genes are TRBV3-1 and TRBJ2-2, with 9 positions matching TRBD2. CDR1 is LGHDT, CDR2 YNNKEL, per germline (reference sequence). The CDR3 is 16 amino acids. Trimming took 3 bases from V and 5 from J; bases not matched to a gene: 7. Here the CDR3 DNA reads TGTGCCAGCAGCCAGGGGGCTAGCGGGACTACCGGGGAGCTGTTTTTT. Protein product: CASSQGASGTTGELFF.

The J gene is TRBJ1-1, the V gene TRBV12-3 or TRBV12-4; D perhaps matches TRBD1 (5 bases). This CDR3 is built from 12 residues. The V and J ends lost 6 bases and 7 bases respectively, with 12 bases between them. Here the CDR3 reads CASSNGHHEAFF. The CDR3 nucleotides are TGTGCCAGCAGCAATGGACACCATGAAGCTTTCTTT.

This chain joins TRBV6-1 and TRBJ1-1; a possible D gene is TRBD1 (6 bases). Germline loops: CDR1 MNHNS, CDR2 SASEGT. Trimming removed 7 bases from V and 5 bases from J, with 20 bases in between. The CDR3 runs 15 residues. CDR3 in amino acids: CASTNDGTRGTEAFF. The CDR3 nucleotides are TGTGCCAGCACTAACGACGGGACTAGGGGGACTGAAGCTTTCTTT.

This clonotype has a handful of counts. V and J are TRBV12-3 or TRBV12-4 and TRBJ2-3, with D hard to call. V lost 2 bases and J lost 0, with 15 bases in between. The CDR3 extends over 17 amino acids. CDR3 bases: TGTGCCAGCAGTTTATCCCTCCAGCTGACTAGCACAGATACGCAGTATTTT. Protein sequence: CASSLSLQLTSTDTQYF.

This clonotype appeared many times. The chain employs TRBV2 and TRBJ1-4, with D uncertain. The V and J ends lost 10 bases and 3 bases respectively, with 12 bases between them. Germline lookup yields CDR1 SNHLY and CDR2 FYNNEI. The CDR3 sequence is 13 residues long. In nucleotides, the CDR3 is TGTGCCACCTCGGGAGGTTCTAATGAAAAACTGTTTTTT. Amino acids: CATSGGSNEKLFF.

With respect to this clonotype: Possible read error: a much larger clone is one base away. The CDR3, as DNA: TGTGCCACCACTCGGAGTACAGGAGTTCATGGCTACACCTTC. It yields the protein CATTRSTGVHGYTF. The chain employs TRBV12-3 or TRBV12-4 and TRBJ1-2; maybe TRBD1 (5 bases). This CDR3 has 14 residues. V gave up 10 bases and J gave up 6 bases, with 21 bases separating them.

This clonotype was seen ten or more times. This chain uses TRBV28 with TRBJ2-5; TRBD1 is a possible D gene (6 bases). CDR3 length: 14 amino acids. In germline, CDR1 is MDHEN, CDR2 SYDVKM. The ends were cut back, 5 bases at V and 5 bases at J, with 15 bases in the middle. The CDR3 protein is CASSVMGARETQYF. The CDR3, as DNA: TGTGCCAGCAGTGTTATGGGGGCGCGGGAGACCCAGTACTTC.

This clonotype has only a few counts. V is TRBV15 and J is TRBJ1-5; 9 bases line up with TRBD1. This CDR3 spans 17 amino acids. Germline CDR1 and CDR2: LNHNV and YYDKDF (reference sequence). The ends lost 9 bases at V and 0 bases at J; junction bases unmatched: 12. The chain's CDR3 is CATGDSGTGFSNQPQHF. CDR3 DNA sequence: TGTGCCACGGGAGACTCCGGGACAGGGTTTAGCAATCAGCCCCAGCATTTT.

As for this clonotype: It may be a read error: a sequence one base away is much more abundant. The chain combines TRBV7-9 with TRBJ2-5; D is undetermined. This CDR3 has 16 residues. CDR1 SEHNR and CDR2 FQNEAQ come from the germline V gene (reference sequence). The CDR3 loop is CASSLVPSKSEETQHF. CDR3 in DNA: TGTGCCAGCAGCTTAGTCCCTTCGAAATCCGAAGAGACCCAGCACTTC.

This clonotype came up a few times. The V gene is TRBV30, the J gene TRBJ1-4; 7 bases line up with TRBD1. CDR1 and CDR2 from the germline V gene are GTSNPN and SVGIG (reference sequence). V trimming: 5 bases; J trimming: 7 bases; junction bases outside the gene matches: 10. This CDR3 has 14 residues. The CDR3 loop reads CAWATGQRSEKLFF. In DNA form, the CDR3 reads TGTGCCTGGGCGACGGGACAGAGGAGTGAAAAACTGTTTTTT.

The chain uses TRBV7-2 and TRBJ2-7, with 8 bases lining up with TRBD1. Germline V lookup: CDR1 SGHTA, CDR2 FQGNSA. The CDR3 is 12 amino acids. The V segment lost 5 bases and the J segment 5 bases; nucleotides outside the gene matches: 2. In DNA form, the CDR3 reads TGTGCCAGCAGCCTGACAGGGGACGAGCAGTACTTC. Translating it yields CASSLTGDEQYF.

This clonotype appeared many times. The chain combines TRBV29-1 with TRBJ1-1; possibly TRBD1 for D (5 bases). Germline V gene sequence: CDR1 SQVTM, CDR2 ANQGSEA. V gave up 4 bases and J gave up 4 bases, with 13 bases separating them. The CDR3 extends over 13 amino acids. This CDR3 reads CSVAGRVGTEAFF. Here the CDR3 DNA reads TGCAGCGTTGCCGGCAGGGTGGGCACTGAAGCTTTCTTT.

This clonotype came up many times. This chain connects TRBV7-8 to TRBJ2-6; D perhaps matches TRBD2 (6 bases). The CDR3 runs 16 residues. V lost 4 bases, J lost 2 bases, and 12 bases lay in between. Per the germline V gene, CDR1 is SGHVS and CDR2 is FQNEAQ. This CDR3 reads CASSYRGATGANVLTF. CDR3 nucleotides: TGTGCCAGCAGCTATCGCGGGGCCACTGGGGCCAACGTCCTGACTTTC. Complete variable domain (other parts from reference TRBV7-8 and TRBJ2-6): GAGVSQSPRYKVAKRGQDVALRCDPISGHVSLFWYQQALGQGPEFLTYFQNEAQLDKSGLPSDRFFAERPEGSVSTLKIQRTQQEDSAVYLCASSYRGATGANVLTFGAGSRLTVL.

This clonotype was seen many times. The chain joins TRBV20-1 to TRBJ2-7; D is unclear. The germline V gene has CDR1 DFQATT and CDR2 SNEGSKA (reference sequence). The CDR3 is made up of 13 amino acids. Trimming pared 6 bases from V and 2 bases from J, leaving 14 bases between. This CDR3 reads CSAAYHAAYEQYF. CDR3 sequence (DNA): TGCAGTGCCGCCTATCACGCTGCCTACGAGCAGTACTTC.

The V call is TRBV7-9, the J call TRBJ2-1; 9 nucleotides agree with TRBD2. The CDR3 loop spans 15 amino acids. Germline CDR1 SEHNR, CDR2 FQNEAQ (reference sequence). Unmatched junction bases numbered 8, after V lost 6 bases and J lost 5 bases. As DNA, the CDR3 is TGTGCCAGCAGTTTAAGGGTAGCGGGGGACAATGAGCAGTTCTTC. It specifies CASSLRVAGDNEQFF.

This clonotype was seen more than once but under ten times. The CDR3: CASSPQGLAPETQYF. The CDR3 nucleotides read TGTGCCAGCAGCCCCCAAGGACTAGCACCAGAGACCCAGTACTTC. This chain links TRBV7-2 with TRBJ2-5, with TRBD2 matching over 8 bases. This CDR3 spans 15 amino acids. V lost 5 bases and J lost 4; bases outside the gene matches: 9. CDR1 and CDR2 from the germline V gene are SGHTA and FQGNSA.

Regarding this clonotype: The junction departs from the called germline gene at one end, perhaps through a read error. CDR3 nucleotide sequence: TGTGCCAGCAGCCTAGCGGGAGTAGCCAAAAACATTCAGTACTTC. Residues: CASSLAGVAKNIQYF. V and J are TRBV5-1 and TRBJ2-4, with TRBD2 identical over 10 bases. The length of the CDR3 is 15 residues. In germline, CDR1 is SGHRS, CDR2 YFSETQ.

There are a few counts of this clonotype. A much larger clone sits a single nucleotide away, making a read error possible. DNA for the CDR3: TGTGCCAGCAGCTTTAAACTAACCGAGACCCAGTACTTC. Residues: CASSFKLTETQYF. The V gene is TRBV13, the J gene TRBJ2-5; D remains ambiguous. The germline V and J ends were trimmed by 3 bases and 5 bases, with 10 bases remaining between them. The CDR3 is 13 amino acids. Per the germline V gene, CDR1 is PRHDT and CDR2 is FYEKMQ (reference sequence).

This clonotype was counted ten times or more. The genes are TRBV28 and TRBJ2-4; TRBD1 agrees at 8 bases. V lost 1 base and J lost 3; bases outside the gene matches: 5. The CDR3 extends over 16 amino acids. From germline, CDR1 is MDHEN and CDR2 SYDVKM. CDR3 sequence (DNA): TGTGCCAGCAGTTTATTCCAGGGGGCAGGCAAAAACATTCAGTACTTC. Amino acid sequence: CASSLFQGAGKNIQYF.